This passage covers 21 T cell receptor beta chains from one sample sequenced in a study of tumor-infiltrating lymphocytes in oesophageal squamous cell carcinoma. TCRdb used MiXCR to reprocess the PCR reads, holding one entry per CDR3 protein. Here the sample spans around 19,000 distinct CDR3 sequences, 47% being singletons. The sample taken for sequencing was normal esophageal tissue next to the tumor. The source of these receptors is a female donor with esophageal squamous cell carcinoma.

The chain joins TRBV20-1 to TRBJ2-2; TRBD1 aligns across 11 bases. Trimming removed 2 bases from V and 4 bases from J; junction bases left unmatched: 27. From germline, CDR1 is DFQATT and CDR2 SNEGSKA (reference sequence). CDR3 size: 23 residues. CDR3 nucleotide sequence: TGCAGTGCTAGATACTACCGGGACAGGGGGAAGACTGCGGGAGGGCCAGTCACCGGGGAGCTGTTTTTT. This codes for CSARYYRDRGKTAGGPVTGELFF.

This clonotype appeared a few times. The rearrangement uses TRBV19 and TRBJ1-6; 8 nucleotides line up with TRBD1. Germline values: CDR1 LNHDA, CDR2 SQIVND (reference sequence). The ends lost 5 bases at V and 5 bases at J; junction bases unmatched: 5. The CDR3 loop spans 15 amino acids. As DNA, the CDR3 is TGTGCCAGTAGTCCCCAGACAGGGGATAATTCACCCCTCCACTTT. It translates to CASSPQTGDNSPLHF. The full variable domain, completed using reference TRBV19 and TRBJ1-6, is DGGITQSPKYLFRKEGQNVTLSCEQNLNHDAMYWYRQDPGQGLRLIYYSQIVNDFQKGDIAEGYSVSREKKESFPLTVTSAQKNPTAFYLCASSPQTGDNSPLHFGNGTRLTVT.

CDR3 sequence: CASSSAPGGANEQYF. For the CDR3, the DNA is TGTGCCAGCAGCTCCGCACCCGGAGGGGCTAACGAGCAGTACTTC. The chain is built from TRBV7-6 and TRBJ2-5, with a possible D match to TRBD2 (6 bases). The J call could be wrong; TRBJ2-7 is a better fit for the DNA end. The CDR3 totals 15 residues. Germline V gives CDR1 SGHVS, CDR2 FNYEAQ.

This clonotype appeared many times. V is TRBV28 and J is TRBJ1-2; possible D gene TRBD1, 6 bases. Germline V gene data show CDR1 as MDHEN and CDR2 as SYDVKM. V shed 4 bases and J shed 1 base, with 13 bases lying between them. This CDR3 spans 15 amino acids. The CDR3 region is CASSWTAIINYGYTF. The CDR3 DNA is TGTGCCAGCAGTTGGACAGCCATCATTAACTATGGCTACACCTTC.

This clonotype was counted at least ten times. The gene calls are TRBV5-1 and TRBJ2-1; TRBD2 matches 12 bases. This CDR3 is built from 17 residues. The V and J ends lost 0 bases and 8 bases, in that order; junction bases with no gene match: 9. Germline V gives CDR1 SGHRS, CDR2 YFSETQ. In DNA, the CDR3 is TGCGCCAGCAGCTTGGGGTTACTAGCGGGGGGCCTTGATGAGCAGTTCTTC. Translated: CASSLGLLAGGLDEQFF.

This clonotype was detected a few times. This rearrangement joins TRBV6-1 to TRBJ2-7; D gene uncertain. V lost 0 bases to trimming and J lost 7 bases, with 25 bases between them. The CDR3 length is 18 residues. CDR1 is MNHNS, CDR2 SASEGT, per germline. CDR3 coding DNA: TGTGCCAGCAGTGAAGCAGGTATAGGGCTAAGCTCCTACAATGAGCAGTACTTC. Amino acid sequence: CASSEAGIGLSSYNEQYF.

Here the CDR3 reads CASSSGQGTMGQFF. The CDR3 DNA reads as TGTGCCAGCAGCTCGGGACAGGGGACAATGGGGCAGTTCTTC. The chain combines TRBV11-3 with TRBJ2-3, with 10 bases that match TRBD1. With the DNA end fitting TRBJ2-1 better, the J assignment may be wrong. From germline, CDR1 is SGHNT and CDR2 YENEEA. This CDR3 has 14 amino acids.

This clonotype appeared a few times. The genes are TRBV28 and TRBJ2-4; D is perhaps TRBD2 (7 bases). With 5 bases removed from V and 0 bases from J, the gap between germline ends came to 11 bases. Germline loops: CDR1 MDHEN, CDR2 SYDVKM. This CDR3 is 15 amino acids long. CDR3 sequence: CASSGGGEAKNIQYF. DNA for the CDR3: TGTGCCAGCAGTGGGGGGGGCGAAGCCAAAAACATTCAGTACTTC.

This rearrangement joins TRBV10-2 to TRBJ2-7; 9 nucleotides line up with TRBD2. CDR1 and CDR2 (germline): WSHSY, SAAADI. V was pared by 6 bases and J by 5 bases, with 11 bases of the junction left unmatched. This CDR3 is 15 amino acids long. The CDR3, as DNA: TGCGCCAGCAGACTGACCGTAGCGGGAGTGAACGAGCAGTACTTC. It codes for CASRLTVAGVNEQYF.

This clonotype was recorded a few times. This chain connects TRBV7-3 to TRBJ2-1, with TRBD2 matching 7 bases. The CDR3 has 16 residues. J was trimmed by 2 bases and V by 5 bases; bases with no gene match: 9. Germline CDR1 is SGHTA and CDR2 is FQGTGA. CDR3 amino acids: CASSPHQRGAYNEQFF. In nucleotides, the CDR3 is TGTGCCAGCAGCCCCCATCAGCGGGGAGCCTACAATGAGCAGTTCTTC.

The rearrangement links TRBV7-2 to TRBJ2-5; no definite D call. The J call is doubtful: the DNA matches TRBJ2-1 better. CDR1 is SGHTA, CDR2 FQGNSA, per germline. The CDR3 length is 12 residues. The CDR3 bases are TGTGCCAGCAGCTTAAATCAAGGTGAGCAGTTCTTC. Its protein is CASSLNQGEQFF.

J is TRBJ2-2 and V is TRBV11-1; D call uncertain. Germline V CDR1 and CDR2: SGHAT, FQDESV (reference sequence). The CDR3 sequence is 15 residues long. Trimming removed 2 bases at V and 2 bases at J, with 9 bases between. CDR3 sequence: CASSLLKANTGELFF. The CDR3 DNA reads TGTGCCAGCAGCTTACTAAAAGCTAACACCGGGGAGCTGTTTTTT.

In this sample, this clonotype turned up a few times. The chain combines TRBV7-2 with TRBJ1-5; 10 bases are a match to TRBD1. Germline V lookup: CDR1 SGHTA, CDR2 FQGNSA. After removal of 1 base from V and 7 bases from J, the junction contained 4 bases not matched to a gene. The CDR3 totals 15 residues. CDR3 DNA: TGTGCCAGCAGCTTAGTTGGGACAGGGGAGCAGCCCCAGCATTTT. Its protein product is CASSLVGTGEQPQHF.

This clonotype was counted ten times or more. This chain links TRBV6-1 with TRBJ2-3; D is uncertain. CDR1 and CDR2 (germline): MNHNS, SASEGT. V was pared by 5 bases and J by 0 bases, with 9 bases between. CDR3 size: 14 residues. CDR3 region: CASSSDTSTDTQYF. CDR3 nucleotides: TGTGCCAGCAGTTCCGATACTAGCACAGATACGCAGTATTTT.

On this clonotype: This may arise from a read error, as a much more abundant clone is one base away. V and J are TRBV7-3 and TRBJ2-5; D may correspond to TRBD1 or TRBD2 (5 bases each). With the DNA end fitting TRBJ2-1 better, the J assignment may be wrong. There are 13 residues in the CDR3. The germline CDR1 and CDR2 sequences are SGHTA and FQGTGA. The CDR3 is CASSFTGGETQFF. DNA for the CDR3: TGTGCCAGCAGCTTCACTGGGGGAGAGACCCAGTTCTTC.

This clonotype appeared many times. The CDR3 DNA follows: TGTGCCAGCAGCCGTGGGGCAGAATCCGGCTACACCTTC. It specifies CASSRGAESGYTF. V is TRBV5-6 and J is TRBJ1-2; perhaps TRBD1 as D (5 bases). Germline loops: CDR1 SGHDT, CDR2 YYEEEE. The CDR3 has 13 residues. The ends were cut back, 4 bases at V and 8 bases at J, with 15 bases in the middle.

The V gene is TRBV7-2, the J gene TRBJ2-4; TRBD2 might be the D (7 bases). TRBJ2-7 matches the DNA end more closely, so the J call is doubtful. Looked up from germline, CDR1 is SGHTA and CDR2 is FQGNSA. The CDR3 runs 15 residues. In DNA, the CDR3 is TGTGCCAGCAGCTTAGTTGGGTGGGGGGGCTTCGAGCAGTACTTC. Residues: CASSLVGWGGFEQYF.

This CDR3 reads CASSSPGLSTDTQYF. The CDR3 nucleotides read TGTGCCAGCAGCTCACCTGGACTAAGCACAGATACGCAGTATTTT. The rearrangement joins TRBV7-6 to TRBJ2-3; D perhaps matches TRBD2 (6 bases). V was trimmed by 4 bases and J by 0 bases, leaving 11 bases between them. CDR1 is SGHVS, CDR2 FNYEAQ, per germline. This CDR3 has 15 residues.

The CDR3 coding sequence is TGTGCCAGCGGTGTAATAAGGCACTGGGCCAATGAGCAGTTCTTC. It encodes CASGVIRHWANEQFF. The chain is built from TRBV7-4 and TRBJ2-4; D gene uncertain. The tail of the sequence fits TRBJ2-1 better, so the J call may be wrong. The V gene's germline CDR1 is SGHVT and CDR2 SQSDAQ. This CDR3 spans 15 amino acids.

The CDR3 loop reads CASSYQTGLTGELFF. The CDR3 DNA reads as TGTGCCAGCAGTTACCAGACAGGTTTAACCGGGGAGCTGTTTTTT. This chain connects TRBV6-2 or TRBV6-3 to TRBJ2-2; perhaps TRBD1 as D (6 bases). V was clipped by 2 bases and J by 5 bases, with 12 bases between them. Germline V gene lookup returns CDR1 MNHEY and CDR2 SVGEGT. The CDR3 is made up of 15 amino acids.

CDR3 nucleotides: TGTGCCAGCAGGAGTCGGGACAGGGGTGGCGAGCAGTACTTC. Amino acid sequence: CASRSRDRGGEQYF. The V gene is TRBV7-2, the J gene TRBJ2-5, with 10 positions matching TRBD1. The DNA end lines up better with TRBJ2-7; the J call may be wrong. The CDR3 covers 14 residues. Germline-derived CDR1 and CDR2 are SGHTA and FQGNSA.